The sequence of this T cell receptor (beta chain) was determined in a study of cytomegalovirus exposure and HLA in healthy donors. Regarding the study as a whole: Under in vitro conditions, a few CMV-associated chains were confirmed as specific for CMV antigens. The authors listed 164 TCR beta chains as cytomegalovirus-associated. The tendency of first-cohort TCR clusters to co-occur in the roughly 110 validation repertoires was identified by a subsequent analysis.

The donors were members of the validation cohort comprising 100 to 150 subjects, separate from the roughly 730-subject first cohort. Germline assignment: CDR1 SGHVS and CDR2 FNYEAQ. The germline V and J ends were trimmed by 5 bases and 10 bases, with 9 bases remaining between them. This CDR3 is 11 amino acids long. On this clone itself: What it binds is unknown.

Here immunoSEQ multiplex PCR was the method, and the copy in TCRdb shows in-frame clones only, minus some. The data show about 120,000 clones, more than 95% seen once. The sequenced sample consisted of PBMCs. The chain uses TRBV7-6 and TRBJ2-1; perhaps TRBD2 as D (5 bases). The TCR comes from a man in his late teens or twenties in good health and CMV-seronegative. The CDR3 reads CASSPPGEQFF. The CDR3 DNA reads TGTGCCAGCAGCCCCCCGGGGGAGCAGTTCTTC.